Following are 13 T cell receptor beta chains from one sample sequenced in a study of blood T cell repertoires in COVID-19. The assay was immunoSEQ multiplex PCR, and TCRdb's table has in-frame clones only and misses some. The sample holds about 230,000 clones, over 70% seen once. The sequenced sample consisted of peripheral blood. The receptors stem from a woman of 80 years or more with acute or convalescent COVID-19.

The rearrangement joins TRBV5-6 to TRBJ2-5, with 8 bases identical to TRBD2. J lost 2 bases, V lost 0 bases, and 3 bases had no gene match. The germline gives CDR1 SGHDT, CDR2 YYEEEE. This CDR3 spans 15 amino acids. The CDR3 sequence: CASSLGGGLQETQYF. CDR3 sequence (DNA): TGTGCCAGCAGCTTGGGCGGGGGGCTACAAGAGACCCAGTACTTC.

CDR3 coding DNA: TGTGCCAGCAGCTTAGGGGGGCATAATTCACCCCTCCACTTT. Translating it yields CASSLGGHNSPLHF. The chain carries TRBV11-2 and TRBJ1-6; D is perhaps TRBD1 (6 bases). The CDR3 spans 14 residues. Looked up from germline, CDR1 is SGHAT and CDR2 is FQNNGV. Trimming stripped 1 base from V and 5 bases from J, with 6 bases between. The full variable domain, its missing parts supplied by reference TRBV11-2 and TRBJ1-6, is EAGVAQSPRYKIIEKRQSVAFWCNPISGHATLYWYQQILGQGPKLLIQFQNNGVVDDSQLPKDRFSAERLKGVDSTLKIQPAKLEDSAVYLCASSLGGHNSPLHFGNGTRLTVT.

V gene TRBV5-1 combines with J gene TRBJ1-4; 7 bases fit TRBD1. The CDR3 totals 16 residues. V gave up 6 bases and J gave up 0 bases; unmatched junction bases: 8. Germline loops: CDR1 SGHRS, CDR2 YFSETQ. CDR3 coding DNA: TGCGCCAGCACTCTTACAGGGGCCCCAACTAATGAAAAACTGTTTTTT. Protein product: CASTLTGAPTNEKLFF. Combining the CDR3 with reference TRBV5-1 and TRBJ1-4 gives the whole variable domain KAGVTQTPRYLIKTRGQQVTLSCSPISGHRSVSWYQQTPGQGLQFLFEYFSETQRNKGNFPGRFSGRQFSNSRSEMNVSTLELGDSALYLCASTLTGAPTNEKLFFGSGTQLSVL.

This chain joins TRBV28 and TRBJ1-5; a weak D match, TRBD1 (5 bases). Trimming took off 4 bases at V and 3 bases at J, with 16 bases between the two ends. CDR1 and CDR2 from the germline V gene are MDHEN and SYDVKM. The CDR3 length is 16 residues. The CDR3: CASSSLLFGANQPQHF. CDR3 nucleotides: TGTGCCAGCAGTTCTCTCCTTTTTGGGGCCAATCAGCCCCAGCATTTT.

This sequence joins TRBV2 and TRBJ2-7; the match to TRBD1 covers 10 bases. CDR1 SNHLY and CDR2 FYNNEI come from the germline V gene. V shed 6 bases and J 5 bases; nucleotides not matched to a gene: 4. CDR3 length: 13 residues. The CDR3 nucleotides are TGTGCCAGCAGCTCCGGGACAGGGGACGAGCAGTACTTC. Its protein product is CASSSGTGDEQYF.

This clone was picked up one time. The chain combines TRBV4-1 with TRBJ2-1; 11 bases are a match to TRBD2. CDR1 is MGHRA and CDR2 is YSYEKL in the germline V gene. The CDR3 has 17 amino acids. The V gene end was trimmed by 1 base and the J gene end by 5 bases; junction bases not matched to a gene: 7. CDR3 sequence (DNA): TGCGCCAGCAGCCAAGGCCCGGGACTAGCGGCAAACAATGAGCAGTTCTTC. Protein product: CASSQGPGLAANNEQFF.

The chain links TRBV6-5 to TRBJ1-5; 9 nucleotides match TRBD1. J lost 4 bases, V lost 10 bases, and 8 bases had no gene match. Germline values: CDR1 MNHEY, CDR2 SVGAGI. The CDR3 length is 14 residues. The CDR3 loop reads CATTNRGRNQPQHF. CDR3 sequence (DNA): TGTGCCACCACCAACAGGGGGCGTAATCAGCCCCAGCATTTT.

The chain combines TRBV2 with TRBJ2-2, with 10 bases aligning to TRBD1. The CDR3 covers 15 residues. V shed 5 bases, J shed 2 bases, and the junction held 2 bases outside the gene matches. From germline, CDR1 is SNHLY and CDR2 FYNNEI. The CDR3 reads CASSRDRGNTGELFF. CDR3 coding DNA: TGTGCCAGCAGTCGGGACAGGGGAAACACCGGGGAGCTGTTTTTT. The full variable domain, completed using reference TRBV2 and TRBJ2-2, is EPEVTQTPSHQVTQMGQEVILRCVPISNHLYFYWYRQILGQKVEFLVSFYNNEISEKSEIFDDQFSVERPDGSNFTLKIRSTKLEDSAMYFCASSRDRGNTGELFFGEGSRLTVL.

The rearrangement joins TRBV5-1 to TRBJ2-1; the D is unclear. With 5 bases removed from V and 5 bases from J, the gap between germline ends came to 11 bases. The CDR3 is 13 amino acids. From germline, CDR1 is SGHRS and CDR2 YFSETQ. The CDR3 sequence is CASSALINNEQFF. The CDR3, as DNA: TGCGCCAGCAGTGCCCTAATTAACAATGAGCAGTTCTTC. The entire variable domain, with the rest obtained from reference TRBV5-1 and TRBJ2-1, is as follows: KAGVTQTPRYLIKTRGQQVTLSCSPISGHRSVSWYQQTPGQGLQFLFEYFSETQRNKGNFPGRFSGRQFSNSRSEMNVSTLELGDSALYLCASSALINNEQFFGPGTRLTVL.

As DNA, the CDR3 is TGTGCCAGTAGCCAGGGGACGTATGGCTACACCTTC. It yields the protein CASSQGTYGYTF. The genes are TRBV19 and TRBJ1-2; D might be TRBD1 (6 bases). CDR1 is LNHDA, CDR2 SQIVND, per germline (reference sequence). V was shortened by 6 bases and J by 5 bases, with 10 bases between the two germline ends. This CDR3 is built from 12 residues.

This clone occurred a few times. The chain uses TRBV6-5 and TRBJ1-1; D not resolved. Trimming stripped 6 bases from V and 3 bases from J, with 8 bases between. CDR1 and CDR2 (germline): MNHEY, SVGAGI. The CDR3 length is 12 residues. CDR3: CASSAQYTEAFF. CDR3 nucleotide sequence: TGTGCCAGCAGCGCTCAGTACACTGAAGCTTTCTTT.

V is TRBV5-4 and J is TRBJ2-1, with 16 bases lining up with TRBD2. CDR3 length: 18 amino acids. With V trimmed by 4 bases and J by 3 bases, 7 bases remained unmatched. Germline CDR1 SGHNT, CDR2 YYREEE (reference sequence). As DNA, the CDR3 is TGTGCCAGCAGCCTGGGGACTAGCGGGAGGGCCCTCTACAATGAGCAGTTCTTC. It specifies CASSLGTSGRALYNEQFF.

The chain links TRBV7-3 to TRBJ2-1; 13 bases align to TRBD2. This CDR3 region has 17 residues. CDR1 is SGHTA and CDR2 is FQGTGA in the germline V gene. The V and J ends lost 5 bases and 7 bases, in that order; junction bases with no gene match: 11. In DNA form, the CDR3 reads TGTGCCAGCAGCGCGCCCCGACTAGCGGGAGGACCTAATGAGCAGTTCTTC. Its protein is CASSAPRLAGGPNEQFF.